This T cell receptor (beta chain) was documented in a study of identical twins. TCRdb ran MiXCR on the 5' RACE reads and lists one entry per CDR3 protein. The sample lists just over 450,000 distinct CDR3 sequences, around 14% seen once, with 0.52% in the top ten. Concerning this clonotype: Its antigen is not known.

Findings of the study overall: Beta out-of-frame sequences showed weaker excess sharing between twins. Models underestimated TCR alpha sharing (out-of-frame) in monozygotic twins. Carriage of fewer insertions was seen in abundant cord blood beta clonotypes, whereas memory repertoires showed none.

CDR1 and CDR2 (germline): MDHEN, SYDVKM. The CDR3 sequence is 15 residues long. The junction had 7 bases not matched to a gene; V was cut back by 7 bases and J by 2 bases. The sample also formed part of further work on yellow fever vaccine responses in identical twins.

Sample: CD4+ T cells sorted from blood. The chain carries TRBV28 and TRBJ2-7; 11 nucleotides align to TRBD2. This receptor was identified in a woman under 30 in good health. In DNA form, the CDR3 reads TGTGCCAGCATTTCACGACTAGCGGGAACCTACGAGCAGTACTTC. This sequence encodes CASISRLAGTYEQYF.